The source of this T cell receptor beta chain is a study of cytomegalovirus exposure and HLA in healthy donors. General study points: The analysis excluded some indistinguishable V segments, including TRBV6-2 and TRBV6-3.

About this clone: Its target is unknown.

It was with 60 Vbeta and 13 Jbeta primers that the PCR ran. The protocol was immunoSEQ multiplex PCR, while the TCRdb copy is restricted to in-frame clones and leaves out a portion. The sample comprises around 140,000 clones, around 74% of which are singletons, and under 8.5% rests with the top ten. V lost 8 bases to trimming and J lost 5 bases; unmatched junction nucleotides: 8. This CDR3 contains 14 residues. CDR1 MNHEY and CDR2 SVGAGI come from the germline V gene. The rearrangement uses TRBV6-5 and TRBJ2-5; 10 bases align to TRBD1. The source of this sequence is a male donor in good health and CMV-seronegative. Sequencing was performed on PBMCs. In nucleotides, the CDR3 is TGTGCCAGCGGGGACAGGGGTGGATGGGAGACCCAGTACTTC. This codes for CASGDRGGWETQYF.